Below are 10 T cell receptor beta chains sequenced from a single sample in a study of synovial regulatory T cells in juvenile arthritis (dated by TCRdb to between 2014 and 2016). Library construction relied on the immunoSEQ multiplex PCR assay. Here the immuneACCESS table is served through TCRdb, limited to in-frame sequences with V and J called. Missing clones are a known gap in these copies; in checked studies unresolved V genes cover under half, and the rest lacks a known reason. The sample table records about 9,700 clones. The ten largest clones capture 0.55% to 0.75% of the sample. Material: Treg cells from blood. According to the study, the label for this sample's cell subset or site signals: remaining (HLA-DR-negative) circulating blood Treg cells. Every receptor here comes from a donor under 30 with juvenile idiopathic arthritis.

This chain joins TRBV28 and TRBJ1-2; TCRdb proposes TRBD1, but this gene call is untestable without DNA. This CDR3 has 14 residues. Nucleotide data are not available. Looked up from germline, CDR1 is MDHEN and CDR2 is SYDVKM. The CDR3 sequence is CATKRQVTNGGYTF.

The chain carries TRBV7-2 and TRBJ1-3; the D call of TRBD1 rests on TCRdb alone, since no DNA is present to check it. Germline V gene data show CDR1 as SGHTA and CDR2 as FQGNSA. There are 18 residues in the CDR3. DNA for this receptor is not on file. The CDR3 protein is CASSLGQGLGLSGNTIYF.

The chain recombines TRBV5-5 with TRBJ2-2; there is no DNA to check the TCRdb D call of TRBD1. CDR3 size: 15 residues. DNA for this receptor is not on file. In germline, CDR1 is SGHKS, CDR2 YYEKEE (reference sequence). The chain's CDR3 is CASSLDRGDGGELFF.

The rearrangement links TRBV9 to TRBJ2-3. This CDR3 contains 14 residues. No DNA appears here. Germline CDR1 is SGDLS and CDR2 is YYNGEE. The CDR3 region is CASSASTHTDTQYF.

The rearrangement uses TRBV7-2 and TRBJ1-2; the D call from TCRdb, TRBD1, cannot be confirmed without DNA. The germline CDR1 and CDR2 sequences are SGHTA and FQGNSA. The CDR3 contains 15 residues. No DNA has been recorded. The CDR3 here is CASSAWTGGGYGYTF.

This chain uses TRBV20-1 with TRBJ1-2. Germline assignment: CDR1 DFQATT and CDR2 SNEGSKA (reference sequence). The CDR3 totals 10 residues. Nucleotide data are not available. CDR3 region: CSAVHYGYTF.

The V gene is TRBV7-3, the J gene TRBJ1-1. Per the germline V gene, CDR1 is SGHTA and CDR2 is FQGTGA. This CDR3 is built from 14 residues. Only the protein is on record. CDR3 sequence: CASSSGTPNTEAFF.

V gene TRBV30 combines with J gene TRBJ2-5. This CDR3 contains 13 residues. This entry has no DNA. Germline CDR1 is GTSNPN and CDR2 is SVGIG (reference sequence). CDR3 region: CAWSLGGKETQYF.

The CDR3 sequence is CASSSTGTTYSTDTQYF. This rearrangement joins TRBV5-6 to TRBJ2-3. Germline-derived CDR1 and CDR2 are SGHDT and YYEEEE. The CDR3 runs to 17 residues. The coding DNA is unavailable.

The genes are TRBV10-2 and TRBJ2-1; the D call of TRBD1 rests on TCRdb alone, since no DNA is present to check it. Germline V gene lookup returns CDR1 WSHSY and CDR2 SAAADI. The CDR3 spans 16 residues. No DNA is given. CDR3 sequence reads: CASSRGRTGAYNEQFF.